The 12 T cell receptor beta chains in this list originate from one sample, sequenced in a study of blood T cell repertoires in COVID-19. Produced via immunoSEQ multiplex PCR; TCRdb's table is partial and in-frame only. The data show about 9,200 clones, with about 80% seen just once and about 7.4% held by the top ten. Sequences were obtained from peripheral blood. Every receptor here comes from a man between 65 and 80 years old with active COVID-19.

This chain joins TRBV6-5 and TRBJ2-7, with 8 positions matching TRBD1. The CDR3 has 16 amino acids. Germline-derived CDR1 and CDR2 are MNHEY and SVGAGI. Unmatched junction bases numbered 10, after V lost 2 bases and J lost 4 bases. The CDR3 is CASSYGRTGNPYEQYF. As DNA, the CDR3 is TGTGCCAGCAGTTACGGGAGGACAGGGAATCCGTACGAGCAGTACTTC.

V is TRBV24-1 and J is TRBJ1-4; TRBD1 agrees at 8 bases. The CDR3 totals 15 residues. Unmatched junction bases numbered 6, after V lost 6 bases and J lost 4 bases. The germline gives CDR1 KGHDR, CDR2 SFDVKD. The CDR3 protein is CATSPGQVNNEKLFF. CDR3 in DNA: TGTGCCACCAGTCCGGGACAGGTGAATAATGAAAAACTGTTTTTT.

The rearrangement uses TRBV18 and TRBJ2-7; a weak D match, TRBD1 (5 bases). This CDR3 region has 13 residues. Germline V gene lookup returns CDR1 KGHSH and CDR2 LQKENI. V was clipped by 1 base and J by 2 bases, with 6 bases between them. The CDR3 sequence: CASSPQTAYEQYF. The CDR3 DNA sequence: TGTGCCAGCTCACCACAGACAGCCTACGAGCAGTACTTC.

The CDR3 sequence: CASWGTGTGYYGYTF. Written as DNA, the CDR3 is TGTGCCAGCTGGGGTACCGGGACAGGCTACTATGGCTACACCTTC. The chain carries TRBV27 and TRBJ1-2, with 8 bases fitting TRBD1. CDR1 MNHEY and CDR2 SMNVEV come from the germline V gene (reference sequence). The J segment lost 3 bases and the V segment lost 8 bases, leaving 11 bases of the junction unmatched. There are 15 residues in the CDR3.

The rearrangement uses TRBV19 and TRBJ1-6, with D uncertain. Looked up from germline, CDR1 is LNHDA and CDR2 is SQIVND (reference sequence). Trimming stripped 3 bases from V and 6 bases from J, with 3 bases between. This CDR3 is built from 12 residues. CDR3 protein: CASSIVNSPLHF. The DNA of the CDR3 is TGTGCCAGTAGTATCGTTAATTCACCCCTCCACTTT.

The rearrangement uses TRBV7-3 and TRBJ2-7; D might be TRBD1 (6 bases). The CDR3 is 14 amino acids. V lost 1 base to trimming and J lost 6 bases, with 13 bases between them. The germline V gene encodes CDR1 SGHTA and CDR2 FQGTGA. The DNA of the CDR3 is TGTGCCAGCAGCTTAATCCCAGGGGAAGCCGAGCAGTACTTC. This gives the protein CASSLIPGEAEQYF.

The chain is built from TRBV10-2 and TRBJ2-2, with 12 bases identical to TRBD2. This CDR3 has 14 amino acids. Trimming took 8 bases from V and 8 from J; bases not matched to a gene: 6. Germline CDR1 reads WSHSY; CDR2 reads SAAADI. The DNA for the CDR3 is TGCGCCAGCCGACTAGCGGGAGTGAGAGGGGAGCTGTTTTTT. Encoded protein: CASRLAGVRGELFF.

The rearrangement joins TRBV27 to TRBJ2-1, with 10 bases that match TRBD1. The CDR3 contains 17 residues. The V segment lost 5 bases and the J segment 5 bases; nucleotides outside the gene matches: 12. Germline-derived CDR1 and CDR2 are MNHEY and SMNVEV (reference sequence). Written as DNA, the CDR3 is TGTGCCAGCAGTCCAAGACAGGGGGCCATACTAAACAATGAGCAGTTCTTC. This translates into CASSPRQGAILNNEQFF.

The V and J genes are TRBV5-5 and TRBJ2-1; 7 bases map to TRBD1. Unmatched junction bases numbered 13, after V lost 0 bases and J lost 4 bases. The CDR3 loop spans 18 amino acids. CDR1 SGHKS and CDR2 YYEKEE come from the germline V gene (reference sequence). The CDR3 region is CASSLEGQRSRLYNEQFF. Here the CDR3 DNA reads TGTGCCAGCAGCTTGGAGGGACAGCGAAGCCGCCTTTACAATGAGCAGTTCTTC.

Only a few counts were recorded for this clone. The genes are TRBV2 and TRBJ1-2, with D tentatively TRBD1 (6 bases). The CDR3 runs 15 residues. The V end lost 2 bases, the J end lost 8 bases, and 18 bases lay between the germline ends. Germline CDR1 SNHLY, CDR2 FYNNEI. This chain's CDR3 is CASSEFVGGARGYTF. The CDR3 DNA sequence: TGTGCCAGCAGTGAATTCGTGGGGGGGGCGCGAGGCTACACCTTC.

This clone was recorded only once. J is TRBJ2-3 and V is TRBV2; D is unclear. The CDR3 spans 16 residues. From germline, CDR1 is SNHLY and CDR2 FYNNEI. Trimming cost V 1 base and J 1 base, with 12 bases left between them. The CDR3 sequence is CASSEGESARTDTQYF. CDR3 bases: TGTGCCAGCAGTGAAGGCGAGTCAGCGCGCACAGATACGCAGTATTTT. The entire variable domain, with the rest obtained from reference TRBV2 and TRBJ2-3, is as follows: EPEVTQTPSHQVTQMGQEVILRCVPISNHLYFYWYRQILGQKVEFLVSFYNNEISEKSEIFDDQFSVERPDGSNFTLKIRSTKLEDSAMYFCASSEGESARTDTQYFGPGTRLTVL.

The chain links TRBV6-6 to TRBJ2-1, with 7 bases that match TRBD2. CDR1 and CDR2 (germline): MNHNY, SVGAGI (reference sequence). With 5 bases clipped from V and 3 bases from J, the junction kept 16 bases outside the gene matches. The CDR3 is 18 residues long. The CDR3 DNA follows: TGTGCCAGCAGTCCTAGAGGTCGGGAGGCCCTCTTCTACAATGAGCAGTTCTTC. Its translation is CASSPRGREALFYNEQFF.